The clone carrying this T cell receptor (beta chain) occurred many times. Its antigen is unidentified. Its ends do not fully match the called genes, so a read error is possible. TCRdb called the reads again in MiXCR, with one record for every CDR3 protein. The data show hundreds of thousands of distinct CDR3 sequences, with about 24% seen just once and 7.5% to 9% held by the top ten. The CDR3 totals 12 residues. Germline CDR1 and CDR2: MGHRA and YSYEKL. This sample was taken from a study of T cell repertoires in cytomegalovirus infection. Study in general: TCR beta signatures that were public indicated CMV infection and matching HLA type.

Study-level findings and limits: HLA-C-restricted CMV clonotypes gave the most frequent clonotype in two of eight donors. Individuals carrying CMV plus the relevant HLA were identified by cumulative frequency of public TCR beta families.

V gene TRBV4-1 combines with J gene TRBJ1-1; no clear D. The source is a human donor in good health (CMV status not recorded). Some clones in this sample may be carry-over from other donors' samples. Sample: CD8+ T cells from PBMCs. The CDR3 is CASIGGNTEAFF. The CDR3 coding sequence is TGTGCCAGCATAGGTGGGAACACTGAAGCTTTCTTT.